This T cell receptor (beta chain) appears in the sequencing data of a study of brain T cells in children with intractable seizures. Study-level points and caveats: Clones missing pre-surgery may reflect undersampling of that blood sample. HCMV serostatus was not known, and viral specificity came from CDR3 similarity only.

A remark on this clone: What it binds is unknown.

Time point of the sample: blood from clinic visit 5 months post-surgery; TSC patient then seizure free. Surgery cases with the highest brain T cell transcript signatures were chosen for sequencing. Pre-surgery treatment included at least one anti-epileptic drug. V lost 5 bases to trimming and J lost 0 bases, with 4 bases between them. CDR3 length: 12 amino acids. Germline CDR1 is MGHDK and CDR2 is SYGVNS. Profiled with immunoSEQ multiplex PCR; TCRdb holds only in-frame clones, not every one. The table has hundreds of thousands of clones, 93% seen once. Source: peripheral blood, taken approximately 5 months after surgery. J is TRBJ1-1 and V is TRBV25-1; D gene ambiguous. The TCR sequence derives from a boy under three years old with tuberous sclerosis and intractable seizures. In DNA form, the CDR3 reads TGTGCCAGCAGTAAAATGAACACTGAAGCTTTCTTT. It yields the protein CASSKMNTEAFF.